This entry lists 20 T cell receptor beta chains sequenced from one sample in a study of blood T cell repertoires in COVID-19. Data came from immunoSEQ multiplex PCR; TCRdb stores just in-frame clones and leaves some out. The table includes a few hundred thousand clones, less than 90% detected once. Sequences were obtained from PBMCs or T cells enriched from blood (not recorded which). The receptors derive from an older woman who had recovered from COVID-19.

The V gene is TRBV5-1, the J gene TRBJ2-7, with 14 bases lining up with TRBD2. The CDR3 extends over 16 amino acids. V shed 4 bases and J 1 base; nucleotides not matched to a gene: 4. Per the germline V gene, CDR1 is SGHRS and CDR2 is YFSETQ. CDR3 bases: TGCGCCAGCAGCCCGACTAGCGGGGGGGATTCCTACGAGCAGTACTTC. Its translation is CASSPTSGGDSYEQYF. Complete variable domain (other parts from reference TRBV5-1 and TRBJ2-7): KAGVTQTPRYLIKTRGQQVTLSCSPISGHRSVSWYQQTPGQGLQFLFEYFSETQRNKGNFPGRFSGRQFSNSRSEMNVSTLELGDSALYLCASSPTSGGDSYEQYFGPGTRLTVT.

The V and J genes are TRBV6-5 and TRBJ1-1, with TRBD1 as a possible D gene (5 bases). V dropped 5 bases and J dropped 9 bases, with 10 bases sitting between them. The CDR3 consists of 11 residues. Germline loops: CDR1 MNHEY, CDR2 SVGAGI. The CDR3 nucleotides read TGTGCCAGCAGTCGCGGGGACCAAGCTTTCTTT. Translation gives CASSRGDQAFF.

This rearrangement joins TRBV24-1 to TRBJ1-2, with D perhaps matching TRBD1 (5 bases). With 4 bases removed from V and 6 bases from J, the gap between germline ends came to 17 bases. Germline V CDR1 and CDR2: KGHDR, SFDVKD. The CDR3 is 15 amino acids. The CDR3 here is CATSEKGVRGDGYTF. In nucleotides, the CDR3 is TGTGCCACCAGTGAAAAAGGGGTCAGAGGTGATGGCTACACCTTC.

CDR3 nucleotide sequence: TGTGCCAGCAGCCCCACCAGGGCTAGGGCCTACAATGAGCAGTTCTTC. This encodes CASSPTRARAYNEQFF. The rearrangement joins TRBV7-2 to TRBJ2-1, with D tentatively TRBD1 (5 bases). CDR3 length: 16 residues. V was trimmed by 5 bases and J by 2 bases, leaving 16 bases between them. CDR1 and CDR2 from the germline V gene are SGHTA and FQGNSA.

This clone was counted only a few times. The V call is TRBV6-5, the J call TRBJ1-6, with D unclear. The CDR3 runs 15 residues. V was trimmed by 6 bases and J by 4 bases, leaving 13 bases between them. Per the germline V gene, CDR1 is MNHEY and CDR2 is SVGAGI. The CDR3 here is CASSPGKVYNSPLHF. The CDR3 region has the DNA TGTGCCAGCAGCCCGGGGAAGGTATATAATTCACCCCTCCACTTT.

The V and J genes are TRBV6-5 and TRBJ2-3, with 9 bases identical to TRBD1. Germline V lookup: CDR1 MNHEY, CDR2 SVGAGI. With 6 bases clipped from V and 5 bases from J, the junction kept 9 bases outside the gene matches. This CDR3 region has 15 residues. As DNA, the CDR3 is TGTGCCAGCAGCCTTCGACAGGGGGACCAAGATACGCAGTATTTT. This sequence encodes CASSLRQGDQDTQYF.

As for this clone: Within the sample, other DNA sequences also encode this same CDR3. The chain recombines TRBV29-1 with TRBJ2-3; D is perhaps TRBD1 (6 bases). Germline CDR1 and CDR2: SQVTM and ANQGSEA. The CDR3 contains 12 residues. Trimming removed 5 bases from V and 1 base from J, with 7 bases in between. The CDR3 loop is CSVNRGTDTQYF. CDR3 in DNA: TGCAGCGTTAACAGGGGCACAGATACGCAGTATTTT.

J is TRBJ1-3 and V is TRBV5-1; D gene unclear. The germline V gene encodes CDR1 SGHRS and CDR2 YFSETQ. The V end lost 1 base, the J end lost 0 bases, and 8 bases lay between the germline ends. This CDR3 contains 15 residues. As DNA, the CDR3 is TGCGCCAGCAGCTTGACCCCAGACTCTGGAAACACCATATATTTT. Translated: CASSLTPDSGNTIYF.

This clone was counted once. The chain combines TRBV2 with TRBJ1-6; the D gene is possibly TRBD1 (5 bases). CDR3 length equals 16 residues. Trimming took 9 bases from V and 0 from J, leaving 15 bases between them. Germline values: CDR1 SNHLY, CDR2 FYNNEI. The CDR3 region is CASRKGLSSYNSPLHF. CDR3 sequence (DNA): TGTGCCAGTCGGAAGGGGCTTAGCTCCTATAATTCACCCCTCCACTTT. Full variable domain (remainder filled in from reference TRBV2 and TRBJ1-6): EPEVTQTPSHQVTQMGQEVILRCVPISNHLYFYWYRQILGQKVEFLVSFYNNEISEKSEIFDDQFSVERPDGSNFTLKIRSTKLEDSAMYFCASRKGLSSYNSPLHFGNGTRLTVT.

The rearrangement links TRBV30 to TRBJ2-2; a weak D match, TRBD2 (6 bases). The germline CDR1 and CDR2 sequences are GTSNPN and SVGIG (reference sequence). V lost 4 bases and J 1 base, leaving 7 bases between the germline ends. The CDR3 is made up of 13 amino acids. The CDR3 loop is CAWKTRNTGELFF. CDR3 nucleotide sequence: TGTGCCTGGAAGACTAGGAACACCGGGGAGCTGTTTTTT.

The rearrangement links TRBV19 to TRBJ2-7; 8 nucleotides align to TRBD2. Trimming at V came to 4 bases and at J to 9 bases, leaving 8 bases not matched to a gene. Germline values: CDR1 LNHDA, CDR2 SQIVND (reference sequence). The CDR3 spans 13 residues. The CDR3 region is CASSNGGLAGQYF. The CDR3 nucleotides read TGTGCCAGTAGTAACGGGGGCCTAGCGGGGCAGTACTTC.

The gene calls are TRBV4-1 and TRBJ1-1; 7 bases align to TRBD1. The CDR3 consists of 16 residues. Losses at the gene ends were 3 bases for V and 0 bases for J; bases not matched to a gene: 7. CDR1 MGHRA and CDR2 YSYEKL come from the germline V gene. In DNA, the CDR3 is TGCGCCAGCAGCCAGCCGGGACAGAAACTGAACACTGAAGCTTTCTTT. This gives the protein CASSQPGQKLNTEAFF.

V and J are TRBV30 and TRBJ2-6; perhaps TRBD1 as D (6 bases). Germline loops: CDR1 GTSNPN, CDR2 SVGIG (reference sequence). The CDR3 has 15 amino acids. V dropped 2 bases and J dropped 2 bases, with 10 bases sitting between them. The CDR3 here is CAWSPGQPGANVLTF. The DNA for the CDR3 is TGTGCCTGGAGTCCGGGACAACCTGGGGCCAACGTCCTGACTTTC.

This chain joins TRBV6-6 and TRBJ1-4, with 7 bases matching TRBD1. V lost 5 bases and J lost 5; bases outside the gene matches: 14. This CDR3 comprises 17 residues. Germline CDR1 reads MNHNY; CDR2 reads SVGAGI (reference sequence). In nucleotides, the CDR3 is TGTGCCAGCAGTCCTACAGGGGTCTCTTCCACGAATGAAAAACTGTTTTTT. This encodes CASSPTGVSSTNEKLFF.

V is TRBV5-6 and J is TRBJ2-1, with TRBD2 as a possible D gene (6 bases). Trimming took 4 bases from V and 4 from J, leaving 18 bases between them. This CDR3 has 16 amino acids. CDR1 SGHDT and CDR2 YYEEEE come from the germline V gene. The CDR3 region has the DNA TGTGCCAGCAGCCTCTTTCGGGGACTCAGGTACAATGAGCAGTTCTTC. Its translation is CASSLFRGLRYNEQFF.

This chain connects TRBV30 to TRBJ1-5; TRBD1 matches at 7 bases. CDR3 length: 13 amino acids. V gave up 3 bases and J gave up 6 bases; unmatched junction bases: 5. Germline V gene lookup returns CDR1 GTSNPN and CDR2 SVGIG (reference sequence). The CDR3 is CAWSQGEPQPQHF. Written as DNA, the CDR3 is TGTGCCTGGAGCCAGGGGGAACCTCAGCCCCAGCATTTT. Complete variable domain (other parts from reference TRBV30 and TRBJ1-5): SQTIHQWPATLVQPVGSPLSLECTVEGTSNPNLYWYRQAAGRGLQLLFYSVGIGQISSEVPQNLSASRPQDRQFILSSKKLLLSDSGFYLCAWSQGEPQPQHFGDGTRLSIL.

The V and J genes are TRBV2 and TRBJ1-6; 9 positions agree with TRBD1. Germline V CDR1 and CDR2: SNHLY, FYNNEI. The CDR3 sequence is 15 residues long. The ends lost 5 bases at V and 5 bases at J; junction bases unmatched: 4. This CDR3 reads CASSKQGADNSPLHF. The CDR3 nucleotides are TGTGCCAGCAGTAAACAGGGGGCCGATAATTCACCCCTCCACTTT.

This clone occurred a few times. The J gene is TRBJ1-1, the V gene TRBV2; TRBD1 might be the D (6 bases). The germline V gene has CDR1 SNHLY and CDR2 FYNNEI. Deletions cut 8 bases from V and 2 bases from J, with 12 bases between. The CDR3 has 13 residues. The CDR3 bases are TGTGCCAGCGCTTACAGGGCTAACACTGAAGCTTTCTTT. It encodes CASAYRANTEAFF.

The chain combines TRBV27 with TRBJ1-1; no firm D call. Germline CDR1 and CDR2: MNHEY and SMNVEV (reference sequence). V dropped 6 bases and J dropped 1 base, with 9 bases sitting between them. The CDR3 has 13 amino acids. Written as DNA, the CDR3 is TGTGCCAGCAGCCCCTGGGCGAACACTGAAGCTTTCTTT. This codes for CASSPWANTEAFF.

This clone was seen more than once but under ten times. V and J are TRBV1 and TRBJ2-7; the table names TRBD2, a call not compared with the DNA. TRBV1 is listed as a pseudogene. CDR3 length equals 14 residues. The CDR3 reads CTSSQDWGGEEQYV. The CDR3 DNA reads TGCACCAGCAGCCAAGATTGGGGGGGGGAAGAGCAGTACGTC.